One sample yielded the 15 T cell receptor beta chains listed below, sequenced in a study of identical twins. A single record per CDR3 protein comes from TCRdb applying MiXCR to the 5' RACE reads. Among 350,000 or so distinct CDR3 sequences, roughly 12% were seen once, and the ten largest hold approximately 7.9%. These data also featured in a second study, about yellow fever vaccine responses in identical twins.

The sequenced material came from CD8+ T cells sorted from blood. These receptor sequences come from a young woman in good health.

This clonotype has ten or more counts. V usage is TRBV27 and J usage is TRBJ2-3; D not certain. The germline V and J ends were trimmed by 3 bases and 1 base, with 8 bases remaining between them. Germline V CDR1 and CDR2: MNHEY, SMNVEV (reference sequence). This CDR3 has 14 amino acids. DNA of the CDR3: TGTGCCAGCAGTTTGGTGGCGGGCACAGATACGCAGTATTTT. Protein sequence: CASSLVAGTDTQYF.

This clonotype has only a few counts. This sequence joins TRBV11-2 and TRBJ2-1, with TRBD2 matching 7 bases. CDR3 length equals 19 residues. Looked up from germline, CDR1 is SGHAT and CDR2 is FQNNGV. V dropped 2 bases and J dropped 3; count of bases not matched to a gene: 16. CDR3 sequence reads: CASSLRGLPSLRSYNEQFF. In DNA form, the CDR3 reads TGTGCCAGCAGCTTAAGGGGACTACCTTCCCTACGGAGCTACAATGAGCAGTTCTTC.

This clonotype was detected many times. The chain employs TRBV12-3 or TRBV12-4 and TRBJ2-5, with a possible D match to TRBD2 (5 bases). The V and J ends lost 6 bases and 5 bases respectively, with 10 bases between them. This CDR3 has 12 residues. The CDR3 reads CASRRGGETQYF. Written as DNA, the CDR3 is TGTGCCAGCAGACGAGGCGGGGAGACCCAGTACTTC.

This clonotype occurred many times. The rearrangement joins TRBV2 to TRBJ1-5; no firm D call. The CDR3 length is 14 residues. Germline V gene lookup returns CDR1 SNHLY and CDR2 FYNNEI. Between the trimmed V and J ends, which lost 2 bases and 3 bases, there was a span of 8 bases. This CDR3 reads CASSETESNQPQHF. In DNA, the CDR3 is TGTGCCAGCAGTGAAACGGAGTCCAATCAGCCCCAGCATTTT.

V gene TRBV20-1 combines with J gene TRBJ2-1; D is perhaps TRBD1 or TRBD2 (5 bases each). This CDR3 region has 14 residues. Germline values: CDR1 DFQATT, CDR2 SNEGSKA (reference sequence). Deletions cut 3 bases from V and 10 bases from J, with 19 bases between. The CDR3 spells CSASQGTASGEQFF. The CDR3, as DNA: TGCAGTGCTAGCCAAGGGACCGCCTCGGGGGAGCAGTTCTTC.

The CDR3 reads CATSRARGIDEQYF. Written as DNA, the CDR3 is TGTGCCACCAGCAGGGCCAGGGGGATCGACGAGCAGTACTTC. V is TRBV15 and J is TRBJ2-7; 7 nucleotides line up with TRBD1. V shed 3 bases and J 5 bases; nucleotides not matched to a gene: 7. The germline gives CDR1 LNHNV, CDR2 YYDKDF (reference sequence). The CDR3 totals 14 residues.

The V gene is TRBV20-1, the J gene TRBJ2-7; TRBD2 matches 9 bases. Germline V gene data show CDR1 as DFQATT and CDR2 as SNEGSKA (reference sequence). The CDR3 loop spans 15 amino acids. V dropped 0 bases and J dropped 1; count of bases not matched to a gene: 4. The CDR3 here is CSARDLAGISYEQYF. The CDR3 DNA is TGCAGTGCTAGAGACCTAGCGGGGATTTCCTACGAGCAGTACTTC.

This clonotype was seen a few times. V and J are TRBV6-2 or TRBV6-3 and TRBJ1-6; the match to TRBD1 covers 7 bases. Trimming cost V 0 bases and J 4 bases; bases outside gene matches: 3. The CDR3 spans 16 residues. Germline CDR1 is MNHEY and CDR2 is SVGEGT. The CDR3 region is CASSYSGQEYNSPLHF. The CDR3 region has the DNA TGTGCCAGCAGTTACTCAGGACAGGAATATAATTCACCCCTCCACTTT.

This chain connects TRBV4-1 to TRBJ2-1; D could derive from TRBD1 or TRBD2 (6 bases each). From germline, CDR1 is MGHRA and CDR2 YSYEKL. Between the trimmed V and J ends, which lost 0 bases and 3 bases, there was a span of 15 bases. The CDR3 consists of 17 residues. This chain's CDR3 is CASSQDILGGNYNEQFF. The CDR3 DNA is TGCGCCAGCAGCCAAGATATTCTAGGGGGGAACTACAATGAGCAGTTCTTC.

This clonotype came up many times. The rearrangement joins TRBV29-1 to TRBJ2-7; tentative D call: TRBD2 (7 bases). The germline V gene encodes CDR1 SQVTM and CDR2 ANQGSEA. The V and J ends lost 3 bases and 1 base respectively, with 16 bases between them. This CDR3 spans 15 amino acids. Here the CDR3 DNA reads TGCAGCGTTGAGTGGGGGGCTAGCGGTTCCTACGAGCAGTACTTC. It encodes CSVEWGASGSYEQYF.

The chain joins TRBV27 to TRBJ2-2; 7 bases match TRBD1. The CDR3 spans 16 residues. Germline V lookup: CDR1 MNHEY, CDR2 SMNVEV (reference sequence). V was pared by 8 bases and J by 7 bases, with 16 bases of the junction left unmatched. This CDR3 is CASAIAPDRLNGELFF. The CDR3 coding sequence is TGTGCCAGCGCCATAGCACCGGACAGGTTAAACGGGGAGCTGTTTTTT.

This clonotype showed up just a few times. The chain carries TRBV12-3 or TRBV12-4 and TRBJ2-1; TRBD2 aligns across 11 bases. This CDR3 spans 15 amino acids. Trimming took 6 bases from V and 3 from J; bases not matched to a gene: 4. The CDR3, as DNA: TGTGCCAGCAGAACGGGACTAGCGGACTACAATGAGCAGTTCTTC. Protein: CASRTGLADYNEQFF.

This clonotype was counted only a few times. V is TRBV27 and J is TRBJ2-7; no firm D call. The length of the CDR3 is 13 residues. V shed 4 bases and J shed 3 bases, with 10 bases lying between them. From germline, CDR1 is MNHEY and CDR2 SMNVEV (reference sequence). Here the CDR3 DNA reads TGTGCCAGCAGTTCCCCGGGCCTCTACGAGCAGTACTTC. The encoded protein is CASSSPGLYEQYF.

In this sample, this clonotype turned up a few times. The chain combines TRBV15 with TRBJ2-3, with no clear D. The CDR3 has 17 amino acids. V was pared by 0 bases and J by 0 bases, with 13 bases between. Germline V gene lookup returns CDR1 LNHNV and CDR2 YYDKDF (reference sequence). This chain's CDR3 is CATSRELLQTSTDTQYF. CDR3 nucleotides: TGTGCCACCAGCAGAGAATTATTACAGACAAGCACAGATACGCAGTATTTT. The full variable domain, its missing parts supplied by reference TRBV15 and TRBJ2-3, is DAMVIQNPRYQVTQFGKPVTLSCSQTLNHNVMYWYQQKSSQAPKLLFHYYDKDFNNEADTPDNFQSRRPNTSFCFLDIRSPGLGDTAMYLCATSRELLQTSTDTQYFGPGTRLTVL.

This clonotype showed up just a few times. The chain employs TRBV12-3 or TRBV12-4 and TRBJ2-1; D is unresolved. V lost 4 bases to trimming and J lost 7 bases, with 17 bases between them. This CDR3 comprises 15 residues. In nucleotides, the CDR3 is TGTGCCAGCAGTTATGGCTCCCCGGAGTCAAATGAGCAGTTCTTC. Its protein product is CASSYGSPESNEQFF.